This passage covers 22 T cell receptor beta chains from one sample sequenced in a study of cytomegalovirus exposure and HLA in healthy donors. The PCR used 60 Vbeta and 13 Jbeta primers. The protocol was immunoSEQ multiplex PCR, while the TCRdb copy is restricted to in-frame clones and leaves out a portion. Here the sample table reports roughly 120,000 clones. The sequenced material came from PBMCs. Receptors originate from a man younger than 30 in good health and CMV-seronegative.

The chain couples TRBV19 to TRBJ1-4, with D possibly TRBD1 on 6 matching bases. Trimming pared 5 bases from V and 0 bases from J, leaving 16 bases between. Germline V gene sequence: CDR1 LNHDA, CDR2 SQIVND (reference sequence). The CDR3 totals 17 residues. CDR3 sequence (DNA): TGTGCCAGTAGTTTCGGCAGGGGTCTTTCAACTAATGAAAAACTGTTTTTT. Protein: CASSFGRGLSTNEKLFF.

The CDR3 here is CASSWTSGRGTDTQYF. As DNA, the CDR3 is TGCGCCAGCAGCTGGACTAGCGGGAGAGGAACAGATACGCAGTATTTT. The chain combines TRBV5-1 with TRBJ2-3, with TRBD2 matching over 13 bases. The V gene's germline CDR1 is SGHRS and CDR2 YFSETQ. V was clipped by 3 bases and J by 3 bases; unmatched bases: 4. CDR3 length equals 16 residues.

V is TRBV25-1 and J is TRBJ2-3, with D perhaps TRBD2 (7 bases). The CDR3 sequence is 18 residues long. Germline loops: CDR1 MGHDK, CDR2 SYGVNS. V lost 4 bases and J 4 bases, leaving 24 bases between the germline ends. The CDR3 DNA sequence: TGTGCCAGCAGTGGGGCGGGGGCTCGAACGCTGCGTCCAGATACGCAGTATTTT. As protein: CASSGAGARTLRPDTQYF.

The DNA of the CDR3 is TGTGCCAGCAGCTTATGGGGGGGGGACCGTGAGACCCAGTACTTC. Its translation: CASSLWGGDRETQYF. V usage is TRBV7-9 and J usage is TRBJ2-5, with 7 bases identical to TRBD2. Germline V gene sequence: CDR1 SEHNR, CDR2 FQNEAQ (reference sequence). The V gene end was trimmed by 2 bases and the J gene end by 5 bases; junction bases not matched to a gene: 8. This CDR3 spans 15 amino acids.

J is TRBJ1-2 and V is TRBV7-9; 7 bases are shared with TRBD1. Unmatched junction bases numbered 8, after V lost 5 bases and J lost 2 bases. CDR3 size: 15 residues. CDR1 and CDR2 (germline): SEHNR, FQNEAQ (reference sequence). Here the CDR3 reads CASSPPGQPNYGYTF. DNA of the CDR3: TGTGCCAGCAGCCCACCGGGACAGCCAAACTATGGCTACACCTTC.

The V call is TRBV4-1, the J call TRBJ1-5, with D perhaps TRBD1 (6 bases). Germline V gene sequence: CDR1 MGHRA, CDR2 YSYEKL. V lost 4 bases and J lost 4, with 14 bases in between. CDR3 length equals 15 residues. The CDR3 protein is CASSPRTVGNQPQHF. As DNA, the CDR3 is TGCGCCAGCAGCCCCCGGACAGTCGGTAATCAGCCCCAGCATTTT.

The chain links TRBV30 to TRBJ2-5; 10 nucleotides match TRBD2. The CDR3 covers 15 residues. CDR1 is GTSNPN, CDR2 SVGIG, per germline (reference sequence). The V gene end was trimmed by 2 bases and the J gene end by 4 bases; junction bases not matched to a gene: 7. The CDR3 region is CAWSTGTSVLETQYF. Here the CDR3 DNA reads TGTGCCTGGAGTACCGGGACTAGCGTCTTAGAGACCCAGTACTTC. The full variable domain, its missing parts supplied by reference TRBV30 and TRBJ2-5, is SQTIHQWPATLVQPVGSPLSLECTVEGTSNPNLYWYRQAAGRGLQLLFYSVGIGQISSEVPQNLSASRPQDRQFILSSKKLLLSDSGFYLCAWSTGTSVLETQYFGPGTRLLVL.

The chain joins TRBV5-1 to TRBJ1-3, with D hard to call. The CDR3 totals 15 residues. Germline V CDR1 and CDR2: SGHRS, YFSETQ. V lost 1 base, J lost 0 bases, and 8 bases lay in between. The CDR3 reads CASSLIESSGNTIYF. CDR3 coding DNA: TGCGCCAGCAGCTTGATCGAGAGCTCTGGAAACACCATATATTTT.

The rearrangement links TRBV6-5 to TRBJ1-2, with TRBD1 as a possible D gene (6 bases). Germline V gene lookup returns CDR1 MNHEY and CDR2 SVGAGI. Trimming took 7 bases from V and 4 from J, leaving 19 bases between them. CDR3 length: 15 amino acids. The CDR3 DNA reads TGTGCCAGCACTCAGAGGGGGTTATTGAGCTATGGCTACACCTTC. Its protein is CASTQRGLLSYGYTF.

CDR3 in DNA: TGTGCCAGCAGTCTCAAATGGGACAGGGAAGAGAGAAACGGGCAGTACTTC. Its protein is CASSLKWDREERNGQYF. V usage is TRBV4-2 and J usage is TRBJ2-7, with 9 bases aligning to TRBD1. Germline loops: CDR1 LGHNA, CDR2 YNFKEQ. V was clipped by 6 bases and J by 9 bases; unmatched bases: 21. The CDR3 has 17 residues.

The rearrangement links TRBV10-1 to TRBJ2-7, with 7 nucleotides matching TRBD2. Germline-derived CDR1 and CDR2 are WNHNN and SYGVQD (reference sequence). Germline trimming cut 11 bases from V and 1 base from J; bases unmatched to any gene: 20. The CDR3 totals 17 residues. For the CDR3, the DNA is TGCGCCCGCGTTACCACGGGAGGTTTGGAAGGGTCCTACGAGCAGTACTTC. Its translation: CARVTTGGLEGSYEQYF.

The chain uses TRBV27 and TRBJ1-4, with 7 bases fitting TRBD1. CDR3 length: 13 residues. V gave up 2 bases and J gave up 7 bases; unmatched junction bases: 1. The V gene's germline CDR1 is MNHEY and CDR2 SMNVEV (reference sequence). The CDR3 is CASSLGTVEKLFF. The DNA of the CDR3 is TGTGCCAGCAGTTTAGGGACAGTTGAAAAACTGTTTTTT.

This chain connects TRBV6-6 to TRBJ2-7; D is unresolved. The CDR3 contains 12 residues. From germline, CDR1 is MNHNY and CDR2 SVGAGI (reference sequence). V was cut by 0 bases and J by 5 bases, with 5 bases left in between. The CDR3 reads CASSYSIDEQYF. The CDR3 DNA reads as TGTGCCAGCAGTTACTCGATAGACGAGCAGTACTTC.

V gene TRBV4-1 combines with J gene TRBJ1-5, with D perhaps matching TRBD1 (5 bases). The V and J ends lost 0 bases and 4 bases respectively, with 10 bases between them. This CDR3 region has 15 residues. Germline lookup yields CDR1 MGHRA and CDR2 YSYEKL. CDR3 nucleotide sequence: TGCGCCAGCAGCCAAGATTGGCAGGGAAATCAGCCCCAGCATTTT. Translation gives CASSQDWQGNQPQHF.

The V call is TRBV7-9, the J call TRBJ2-6, with TRBD1 identical over 7 bases. CDR1 is SEHNR, CDR2 FQNEAQ, per germline (reference sequence). The CDR3 is made up of 17 amino acids. Trimming took 4 bases from V and 0 from J; bases not matched to a gene: 6. CDR3 in DNA: TGTGCCAGCAGCTGGGACAGACAGAGCTCTGGGGCCAACGTCCTGACTTTC. Encoded protein: CASSWDRQSSGANVLTF.

The CDR3 sequence: CATLRDRASDTQYF. The DNA of the CDR3 is TGTGCCACACTCCGGGACAGGGCGTCAGATACGCAGTATTTT. The rearrangement links TRBV2 to TRBJ2-3, with TRBD1 identical over 9 bases. The length of the CDR3 is 14 residues. The germline V gene has CDR1 SNHLY and CDR2 FYNNEI. V gave up 10 bases and J gave up 4 bases; unmatched junction bases: 9.

The chain uses TRBV20-1 and TRBJ2-7, with D perhaps TRBD1 (5 bases). CDR3 length: 11 residues. Between the trimmed V and J ends, which lost 7 bases and 4 bases, there was a span of 11 bases. In germline, CDR1 is DFQATT, CDR2 SNEGSKA (reference sequence). The CDR3 here is CSVESGYEQYF. CDR3 DNA: TGCAGTGTAGAATCAGGGTACGAGCAGTACTTC.

V is TRBV4-1 and J is TRBJ1-1; D is undetermined. The CDR3 extends over 15 amino acids. V was shortened by 1 base and J by 3 bases, with 12 bases between the two germline ends. From germline, CDR1 is MGHRA and CDR2 YSYEKL. CDR3 coding DNA: TGCGCCAGCAGCCAAGTGACCGGGCGGGACACTGAAGCTTTCTTT. Residues: CASSQVTGRDTEAFF.

The chain has TRBV6-1 and TRBJ1-6; D is ambiguous. The V gene lost 3 bases and the J gene lost 0 bases, with 12 bases spanning the gap. The CDR3 totals 17 residues. Germline CDR1 is MNHNS and CDR2 is SASEGT. Here the CDR3 DNA reads TGTGCCAGCAGTGACCTTTTAGCTAGCTCCTATAATTCACCCCTCCACTTT. Translation gives CASSDLLASSYNSPLHF.

The V and J genes are TRBV7-2 and TRBJ2-3; TRBD1 matches 11 bases. Looked up from germline, CDR1 is SGHTA and CDR2 is FQGNSA. The junction had 3 bases not matched to a gene; V was cut back by 3 bases and J by 4 bases. The CDR3 consists of 15 residues. The CDR3 region has the DNA TGTGCCAGCAGCTTGGACAGGGGGCGCGCAGATACGCAGTATTTT. Translating gives CASSLDRGRADTQYF.

V usage is TRBV10-3 and J usage is TRBJ2-7; D not resolved. In germline, CDR1 is ENHRY, CDR2 SYGVKD. Trimming removed 2 bases at V and 1 base at J, with 9 bases between. The CDR3 is made up of 14 amino acids. The CDR3 loop is CAISETISSYEQYF. DNA for the CDR3: TGTGCCATCAGTGAGACAATCTCTTCCTACGAGCAGTACTTC.

This rearrangement joins TRBV9 to TRBJ1-3; the D gene is possibly TRBD1 (5 bases). The V end lost 2 bases, the J end lost 0 bases, and 9 bases lay between the germline ends. Germline loops: CDR1 SGDLS, CDR2 YYNGEE. The CDR3 sequence is 15 residues long. CDR3 sequence (DNA): TGTGCCAGCAGCGTCGGGACTAACTCTGGAAACACCATATATTTT. Translation: CASSVGTNSGNTIYF.